This T cell receptor (beta chain) came from a study of T cells in Graves' hyperthyroidism and ophthalmopathy. Study-wide results and caveats: Ophthalmopathy onset followed model prediction by a median approximately 5.9 months.

The investigators amplified TCR beta CDR3 regions from RNA transcripts. RT-PCR in the first round (using the HTBI primer set) targeted the TCR CDR3. MiXCR was run by TCRdb on the multiplex PCR reads, yielding one entry per CDR3 protein. The table has about 710,000 distinct CDR3 sequences, roughly 15% seen once; the top ten hold 8.4%. The CDR3 contains 15 residues. The germline V gene has CDR1 MGHDK and CDR2 SYGVNS. V lost 8 bases and J lost 1; bases outside the gene matches: 10. This clonotype came up many times. As yet, its antigen is unknown. The V and J genes are TRBV25-1 and TRBJ1-1; 7 bases agree with TRBD1. The clonotype originates from a man between 18 and 35 years old with Graves' hyperthyroidism. Sequencing was performed on blood. The DNA of the CDR3 is TGTGCCAGCGGAGGACAGGCGGTAGGGAACACTGAAGCTTTCTTT. Amino acid sequence: CASGGQAVGNTEAFF.